The following is a T cell receptor beta chain sequence with its context. Its antigen is as yet unknown. The junction departs from the called germline gene at one end, perhaps through a read error. Germline CDR1 MNHEY, CDR2 SVGAGI. This CDR3 region has 13 residues. The data were taken from a study of molecular identifiers for immune sequencing clone quantification. Points from the study as a whole: Naive cells had under 1% of molecules in clones above 20 RNA copies, effectors over 97%.

For naive CD8 T cells, sorting used the CD8+CD4-CCR7+CD45RA+ phenotype. Bulk TCR libraries were made with methods that had been previously described and with listed TCR primers. TCRdb called the PCR reads again in MiXCR, with one record for every CDR3 protein. The table has about 300,000 distinct CDR3 sequences, about a fifth seen once. This chain links TRBV6-5 with TRBJ2-7, with a weak D call TRBD2 (6 bases). Sequenced input: naive CD8+ T cells from blood, with Jurkat cell RNA spiked in. Described subset: FACS-sorted CD8+CD4-CCR7+CD45RA+ naive T cells. The receptor was isolated from a human donor in good health. Some libraries in this study had Jurkat cell RNA spiked in. CDR3 region: CASSYEKDYEQHF. For the CDR3, the DNA is TGTGCCAGCAGTTACGAGAAGGACTACGAGCAGCACTTC.